Below, one T cell receptor (beta chain) is given with its context. This entry is derived from a study of neoadjuvant anti-PD-1 for oral cavity cancer. Study-level information: Before surgery, most patients got three to four biweekly 3 mg/kg nivolumab doses.

CDR1 is SNHLY, CDR2 FYNNEI, per germline. V lost 6 bases and J lost 3; bases outside the gene matches: 7. The CDR3 is made up of 15 amino acids. Libraries were prepared by immunoSEQ multiplex PCR; TCRdb keeps only in-frame clonotypes and omits some of them. The sample carries 14,000 or so clones, 60% to 75% recorded once. Time point specified: after neoadjuvant nivolumab, at surgical resection. This material consisted of PBMCs, taken after nivolumab (anti-PD-1) treatment. The receptor comes from a person between 40 and 79 years old with oral cavity squamous cell carcinoma. V is TRBV2 and J is TRBJ2-1; 8 bases match TRBD2. CDR3 in amino acids: CASRPGLVGYNEQFF. For the CDR3, the DNA is TGTGCCAGCAGGCCGGGACTAGTAGGCTACAATGAGCAGTTCTTC.